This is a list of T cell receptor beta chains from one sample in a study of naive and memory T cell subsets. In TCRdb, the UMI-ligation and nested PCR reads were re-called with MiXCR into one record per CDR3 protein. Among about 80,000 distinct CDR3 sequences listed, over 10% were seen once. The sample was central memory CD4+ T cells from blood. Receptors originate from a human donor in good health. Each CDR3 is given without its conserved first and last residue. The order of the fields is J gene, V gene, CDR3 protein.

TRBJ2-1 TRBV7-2 ASSPLQRGNEQF
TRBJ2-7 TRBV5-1 ASSLGDRPNEQY
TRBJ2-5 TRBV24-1 ATSDRRGGGETQY
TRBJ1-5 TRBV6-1 ATRDRGWHQPQH
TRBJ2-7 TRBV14 ASSQDDTRSPTQ
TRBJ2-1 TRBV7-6 ASSSGQGWGNEQF
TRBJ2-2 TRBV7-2 ASSFLGIGELF
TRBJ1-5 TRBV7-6 ASSPRAGSNQPQH
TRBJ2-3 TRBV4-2 ASSQDGTSGSYTDTQY
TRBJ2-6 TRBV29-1 SVAAGSGANVLT
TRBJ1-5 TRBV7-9 ASSPGDSLYQPQH
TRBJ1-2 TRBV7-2 ASSSRQGTYYGYT
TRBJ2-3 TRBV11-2 ASSFAGLANTQY
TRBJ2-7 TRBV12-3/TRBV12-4 ASSFRDSTREY
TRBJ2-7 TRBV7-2 ASRPSGGEQY
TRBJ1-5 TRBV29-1 SVAGGSDQPQH
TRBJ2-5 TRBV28 ASSPYPGGGPGETQY
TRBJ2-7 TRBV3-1 ASSQSPRQSYEQY
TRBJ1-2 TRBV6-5 ASSYSGTRWGYT
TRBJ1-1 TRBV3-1 ASSLSDRANTEAF
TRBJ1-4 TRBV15 ATSPRTGDNEKLF
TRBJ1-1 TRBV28 ASRQNDREAF
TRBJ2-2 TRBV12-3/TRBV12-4 ASSQREWTGELF
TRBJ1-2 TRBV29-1 SVTNYGYT
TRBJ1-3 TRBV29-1 SVDKSGSGNTIY
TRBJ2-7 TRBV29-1 SYQTVAGLEQY
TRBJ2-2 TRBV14 ASSQQVVAGELF
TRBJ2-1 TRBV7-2 ASSWTSGGRDEQF
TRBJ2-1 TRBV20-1 SAYIGTSNEQF
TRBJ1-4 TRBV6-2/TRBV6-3 ASRMDSNEKLF
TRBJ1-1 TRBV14 ASSQRARIMNTEAF
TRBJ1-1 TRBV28 ASSFPGVSEAF
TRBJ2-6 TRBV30 AWASRSRGANVLT
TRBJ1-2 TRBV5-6 ASTKLQRAHSGDYGYT
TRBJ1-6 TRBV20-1 SASPSDILFSPLH
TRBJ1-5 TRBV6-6 ASSRGVNQPQH
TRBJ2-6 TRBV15 ATSRQGGGANVLT
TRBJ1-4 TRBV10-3 ANNDATNEKLF
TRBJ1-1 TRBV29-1 SGQGGRMNTEAF
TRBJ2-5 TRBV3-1 ASSPEGLAGFHAETQY
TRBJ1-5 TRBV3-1 ASSQNSANQPQH
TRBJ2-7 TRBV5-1 ASSAGGQTYEQY
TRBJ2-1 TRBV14 ASSLRRPSGYNEQF
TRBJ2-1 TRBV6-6 ASSYSRTEYNEQF
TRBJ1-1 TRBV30 APGSGTSNTEAF
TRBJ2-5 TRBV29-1 SDTQGAGETQY
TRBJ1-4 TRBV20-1 SAKGTGGVREKLF
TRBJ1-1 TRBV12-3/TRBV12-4 ASSPRTGAEAF
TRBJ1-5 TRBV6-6 ASSYSSGQGVNQPQH
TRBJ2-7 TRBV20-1 SASIARSSYEQY
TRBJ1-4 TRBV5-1 ASSLDSYEKLF
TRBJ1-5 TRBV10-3 AISESIISRGDNQPQH
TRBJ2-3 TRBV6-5 ASSYRDSSTDTQY
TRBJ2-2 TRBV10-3 AITRDRSATGELF
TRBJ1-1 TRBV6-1 ASSERGGADTEAF